This TCR beta chain was observed in a study of T cells after yellow fever vaccination. The V end was cut by 4 bases, the J end by 0 bases, with 8 bases between. The CDR3 is made up of 14 amino acids. Germline V lookup: CDR1 SGHTA, CDR2 FQGTGA. Whole-study findings and limits: Among all clonotypes, a small share was observed in both CD4 and CD8 compartments. The bulk population could contribute abundant contaminating clonotypes to FACS-sorted repertoires. Re-detected after boosting: most primary clones, about 96% of CD4 and 80% to 90% of CD8.

Production of TCR cDNA was by 5'RACE template switching, which also added a universal primer site and UMIs. MiXCR, applied by TCRdb to the 5' RACE reads, yields one record per CDR3 protein. The sample lists some 290,000 distinct CDR3 sequences, roughly a tenth occurring once. Turning to this clonotype: Its matching antigen is unknown.

The V and J genes are TRBV7-3 and TRBJ2-3; D gene unclear. Sequenced here: CD4+ T cells sorted from PBMCs, sampled 45 days after the yellow fever booster vaccination. The TCR was taken from a man aged 18 to 29 who received the YFV17D yellow fever vaccine. The chain's CDR3 is CASSSSPSTDTQYF. The DNA of the CDR3 is TGTGCCAGCAGCTCAAGCCCTAGCACAGATACGCAGTATTTT.